This T cell receptor (beta chain) was captured in a study of human T cells and chemical hapten exposure. Study information: The variation in per-sample TCR yields arose mainly from small differences in pooled library volumes. Overall study results and limits: No change in TCRs above 1 in 1000 frequency was produced by DPC sensitization.

Time point specified: patch test 1, 2 weeks after DPC sensitization. Treatment described: therapeutic diphenylcyclopropenone sensitization with weekly scalp DPC. About this clonotype itself: Its antigen is still unknown.

V was cut by 6 bases and J by 13 bases, with 25 bases left in between. This CDR3 is 16 amino acids long. The library labeled individual cDNA molecules by adding unique molecular identifiers to them. TCRdb recomputed calls from the RACE reads with MiXCR, one row per CDR3 protein. The sample includes about 340,000 distinct CDR3 sequences, under 9% seen only once; the top ten take 7.5% to 9%. The chain uses TRBV12-3 or TRBV12-4 and TRBJ1-6, with a weak D call TRBD1 (5 bases). This TCR was recovered from a woman aged 18-29 years with alopecia areata. Some clones in this sample may be carry-over from other donors' samples. The source was whole blood, collected in connection with sensitization to the hapten diphenylcyclopropenone (DPC). DNA for the CDR3: TGTGCCAGCAGCCAAGAATTCAGGGACTTCGGGGATCCCCTCCACTTT. Its protein product is CASSQEFRDFGDPLHF.